The source of this T cell receptor (beta chain) is a study of T cells after yellow fever vaccination. At the level of the study: It was SMART-Seq v4 Ultra Low Input that prepared the fractions with low cell numbers.

Study-level points and caveats: Abundant clonotypes from the bulk population could have been carried over as contaminants into FACS-sorted repertoires. Post-booster samples contained most primary-vaccination clones (more than 95% CD4, about 90% CD8).

Generation of TCR cDNA used 5'RACE template switching (which added a universal primer site and UMIs). TCRdb passed the 5' RACE reads through MiXCR, listing each CDR3 protein once. The sample carries about 260,000 distinct CDR3 sequences, about 5.2% recorded once. Germline V gene lookup returns CDR1 MNHEY and CDR2 SMNVEV (reference sequence). V lost 5 bases to trimming and J lost 8 bases; unmatched junction nucleotides: 7. The CDR3 is 15 amino acids. A note on this clonotype: Antigen: not known.

This TCR derives from a man between 18 and 35 years old who received the YFV17D yellow fever vaccine. The chain couples TRBV27 to TRBJ1-6; TRBD1 agrees at 9 bases. The sample here was CD4+ T cells sorted from PBMCs, taken on the day of the yellow fever booster vaccination. In nucleotides, the CDR3 is TGTGCCAGCAGTCTTTCCCGGACAGGGGATTCACCCCTCCACTTT. Translated, it gives CASSLSRTGDSPLHF.